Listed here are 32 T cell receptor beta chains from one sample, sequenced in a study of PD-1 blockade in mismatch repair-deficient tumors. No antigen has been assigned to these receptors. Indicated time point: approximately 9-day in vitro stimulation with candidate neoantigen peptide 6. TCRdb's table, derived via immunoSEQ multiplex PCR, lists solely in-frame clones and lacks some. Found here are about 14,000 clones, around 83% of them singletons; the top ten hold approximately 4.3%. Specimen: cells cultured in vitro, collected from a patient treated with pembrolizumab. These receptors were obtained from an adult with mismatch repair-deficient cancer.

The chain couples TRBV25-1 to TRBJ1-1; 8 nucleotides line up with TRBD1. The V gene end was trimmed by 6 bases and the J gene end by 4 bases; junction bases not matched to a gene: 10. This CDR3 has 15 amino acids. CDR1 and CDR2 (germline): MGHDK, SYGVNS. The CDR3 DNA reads TGTGCCAGCAGAATATCCCAGGGGGCTGGCACTGAAGCTTTCTTT. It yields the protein CASRISQGAGTEAFF.

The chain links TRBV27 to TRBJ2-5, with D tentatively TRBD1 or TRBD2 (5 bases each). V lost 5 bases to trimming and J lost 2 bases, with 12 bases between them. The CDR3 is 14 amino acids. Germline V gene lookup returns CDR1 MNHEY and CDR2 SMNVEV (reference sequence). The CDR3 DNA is TGTGCCAGCAGTGAACCGGGACGGCAAGAGACCCAGTACTTC. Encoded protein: CASSEPGRQETQYF.

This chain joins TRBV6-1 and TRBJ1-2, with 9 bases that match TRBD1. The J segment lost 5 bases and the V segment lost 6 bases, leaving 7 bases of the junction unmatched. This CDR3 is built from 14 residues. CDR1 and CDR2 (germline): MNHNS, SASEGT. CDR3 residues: CASSSWDREYGYTF. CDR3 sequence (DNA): TGTGCCAGCAGCTCCTGGGACAGGGAGTATGGCTACACCTTC.

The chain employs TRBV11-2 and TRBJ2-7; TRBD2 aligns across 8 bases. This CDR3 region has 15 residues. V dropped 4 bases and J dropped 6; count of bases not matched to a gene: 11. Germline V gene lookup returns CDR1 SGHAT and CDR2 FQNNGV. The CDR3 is CASSSIRAGVFEQYF. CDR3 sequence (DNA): TGTGCCAGCAGCTCCATTCGAGCGGGAGTATTCGAGCAGTACTTC.

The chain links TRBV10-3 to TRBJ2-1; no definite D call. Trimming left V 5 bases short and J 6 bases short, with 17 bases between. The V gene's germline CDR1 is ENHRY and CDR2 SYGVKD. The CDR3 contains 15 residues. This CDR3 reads CAISLEEGSANEQFF. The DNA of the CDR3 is TGTGCCATCAGTCTCGAAGAAGGGTCCGCCAATGAGCAGTTCTTC.

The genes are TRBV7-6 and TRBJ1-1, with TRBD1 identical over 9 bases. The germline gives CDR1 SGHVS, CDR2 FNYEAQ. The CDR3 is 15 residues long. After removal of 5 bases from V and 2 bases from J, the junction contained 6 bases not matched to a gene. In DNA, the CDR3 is TGTGCCAGCAGCATCGGGACAGGGTATAACACTGAAGCTTTCTTT. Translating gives CASSIGTGYNTEAFF.

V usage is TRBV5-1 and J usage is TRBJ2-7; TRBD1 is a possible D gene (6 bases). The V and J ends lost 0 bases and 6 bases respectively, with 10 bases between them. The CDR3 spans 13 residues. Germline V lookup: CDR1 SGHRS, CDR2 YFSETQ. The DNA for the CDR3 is TGCGCCAGCAGCTTGGGACAGGTAGGCGAGCAGTACTTC. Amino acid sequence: CASSLGQVGEQYF.

The CDR3, as DNA: TGTGCCAGCAGCTTGGGTGGAGGGAACAAGCAGTACTTC. It encodes CASSLGGGNKQYF. This sequence joins TRBV7-9 and TRBJ2-7, with D possibly TRBD2 on 6 matching bases. The CDR3 consists of 13 residues. CDR1 is SEHNR and CDR2 is FQNEAQ in the germline V gene (reference sequence). V lost 3 bases and J lost 8, with 14 bases in between.

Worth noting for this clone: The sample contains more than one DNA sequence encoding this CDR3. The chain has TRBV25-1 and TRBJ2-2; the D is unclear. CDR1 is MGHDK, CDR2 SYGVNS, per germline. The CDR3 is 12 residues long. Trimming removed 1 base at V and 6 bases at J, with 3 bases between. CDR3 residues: CASSELAGELFF. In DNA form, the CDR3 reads TGTGCCAGCAGTGAATTGGCCGGGGAGCTGTTTTTT.

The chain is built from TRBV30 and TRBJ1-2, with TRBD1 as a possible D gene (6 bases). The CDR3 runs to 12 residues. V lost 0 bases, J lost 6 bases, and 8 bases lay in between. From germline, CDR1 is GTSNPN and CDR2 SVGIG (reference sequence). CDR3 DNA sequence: TGTGCCTGGAGTGTACAGGGAGATGGCTACACCTTC. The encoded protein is CAWSVQGDGYTF.

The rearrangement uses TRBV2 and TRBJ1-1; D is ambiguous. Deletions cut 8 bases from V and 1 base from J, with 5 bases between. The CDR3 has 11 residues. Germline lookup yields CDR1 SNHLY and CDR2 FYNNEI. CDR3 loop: CASGQNTEAFF. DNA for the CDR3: TGTGCCAGCGGTCAGAACACTGAAGCTTTCTTT.

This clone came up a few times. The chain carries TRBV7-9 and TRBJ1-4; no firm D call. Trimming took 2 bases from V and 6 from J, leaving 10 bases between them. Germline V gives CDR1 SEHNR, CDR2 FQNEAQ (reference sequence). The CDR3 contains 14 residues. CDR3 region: CASSLRGRDEKLFF. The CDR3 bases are TGTGCCAGCAGCTTACGCGGGAGAGATGAAAAACTGTTTTTT.

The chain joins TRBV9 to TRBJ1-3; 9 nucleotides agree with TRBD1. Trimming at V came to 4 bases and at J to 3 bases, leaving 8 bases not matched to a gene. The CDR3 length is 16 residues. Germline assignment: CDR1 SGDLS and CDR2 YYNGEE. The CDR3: CASSPTGGAFGNTIYF. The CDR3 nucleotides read TGTGCCAGCAGCCCAACAGGGGGCGCTTTTGGAAACACCATATATTTT.

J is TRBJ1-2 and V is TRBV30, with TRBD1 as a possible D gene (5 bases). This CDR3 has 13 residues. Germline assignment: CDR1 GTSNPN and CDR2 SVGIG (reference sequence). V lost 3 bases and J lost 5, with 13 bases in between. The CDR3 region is CAWSQPPGYGYTF. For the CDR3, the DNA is TGTGCCTGGAGCCAACCCCCAGGGTATGGCTACACCTTC.

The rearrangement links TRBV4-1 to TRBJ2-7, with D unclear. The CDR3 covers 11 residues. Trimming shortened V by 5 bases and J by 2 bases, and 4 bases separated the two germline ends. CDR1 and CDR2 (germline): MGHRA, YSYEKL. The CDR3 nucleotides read TGCGCCAGCAGCGCTCCCTACGAGCAGTACTTC. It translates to CASSAPYEQYF.

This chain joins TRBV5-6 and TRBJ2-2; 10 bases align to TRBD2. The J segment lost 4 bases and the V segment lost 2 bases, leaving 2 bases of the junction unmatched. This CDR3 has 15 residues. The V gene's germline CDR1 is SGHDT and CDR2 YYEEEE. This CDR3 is CASSFLAGATGELFF. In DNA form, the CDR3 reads TGTGCCAGCAGCTTTCTAGCGGGAGCCACCGGGGAGCTGTTTTTT.

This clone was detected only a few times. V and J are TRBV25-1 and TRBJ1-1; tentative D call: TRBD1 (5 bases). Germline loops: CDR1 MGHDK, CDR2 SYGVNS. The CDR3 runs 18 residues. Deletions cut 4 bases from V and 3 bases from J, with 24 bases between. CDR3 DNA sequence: TGTGCCAGCAGTGCAGAAAGGGGACGCCGGCGGTGGGACACTGAAGCTTTCTTT. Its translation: CASSAERGRRRWDTEAFF.

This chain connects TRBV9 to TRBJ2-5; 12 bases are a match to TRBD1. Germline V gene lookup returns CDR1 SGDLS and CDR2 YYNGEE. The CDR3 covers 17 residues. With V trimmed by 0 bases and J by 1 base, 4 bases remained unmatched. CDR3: CASSVGGTGGLQETQYF. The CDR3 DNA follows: TGTGCCAGCAGCGTAGGCGGGACAGGGGGCCTCCAAGAGACCCAGTACTTC.

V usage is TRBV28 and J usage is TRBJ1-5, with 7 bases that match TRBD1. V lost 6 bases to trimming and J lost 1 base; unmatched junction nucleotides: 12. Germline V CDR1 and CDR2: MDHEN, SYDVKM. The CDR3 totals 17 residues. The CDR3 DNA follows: TGTGCCAGCAGAGTCGTCACAGGGGATCTGAGCAATCAGCCCCAGCATTTT. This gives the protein CASRVVTGDLSNQPQHF.

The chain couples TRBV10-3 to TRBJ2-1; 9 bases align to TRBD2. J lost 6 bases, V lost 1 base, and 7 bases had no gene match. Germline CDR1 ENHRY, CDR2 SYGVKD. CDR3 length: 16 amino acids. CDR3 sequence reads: CAISEFWREGGNEQFF. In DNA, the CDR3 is TGTGCCATCAGTGAGTTTTGGCGGGAGGGCGGCAATGAGCAGTTCTTC.

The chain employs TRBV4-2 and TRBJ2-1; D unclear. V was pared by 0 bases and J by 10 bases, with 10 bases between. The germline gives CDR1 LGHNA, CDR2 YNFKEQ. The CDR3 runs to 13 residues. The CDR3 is CASSQEGSREQFF. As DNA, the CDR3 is TGTGCCAGCAGCCAAGAGGGTAGCCGCGAGCAGTTCTTC.

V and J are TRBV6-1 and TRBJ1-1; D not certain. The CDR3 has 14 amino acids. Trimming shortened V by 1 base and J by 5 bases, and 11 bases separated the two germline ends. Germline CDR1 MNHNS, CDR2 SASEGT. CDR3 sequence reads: CASSEVGRGTEAFF. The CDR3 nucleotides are TGTGCCAGCAGTGAAGTCGGCCGTGGGACTGAAGCTTTCTTT.

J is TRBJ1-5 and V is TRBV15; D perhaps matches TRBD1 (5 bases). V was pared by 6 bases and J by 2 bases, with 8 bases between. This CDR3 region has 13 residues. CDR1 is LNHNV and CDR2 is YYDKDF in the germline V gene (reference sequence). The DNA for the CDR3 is TGTGCCACCAGTAGGGACCGCAATCAGCCCCAGCATTTT. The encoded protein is CATSRDRNQPQHF.

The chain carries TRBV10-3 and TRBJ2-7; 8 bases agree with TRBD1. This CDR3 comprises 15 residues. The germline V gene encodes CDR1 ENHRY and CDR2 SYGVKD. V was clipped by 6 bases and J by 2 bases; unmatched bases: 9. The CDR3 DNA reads TGTGCCATCAGCCCATCGGGACAGGCGGCCTACGAGCAGTACTTC. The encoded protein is CAISPSGQAAYEQYF.

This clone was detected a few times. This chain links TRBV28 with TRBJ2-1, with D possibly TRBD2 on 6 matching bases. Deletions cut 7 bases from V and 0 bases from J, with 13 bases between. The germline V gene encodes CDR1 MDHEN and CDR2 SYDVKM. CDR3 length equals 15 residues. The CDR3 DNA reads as TGTGCCAGCAAGGGACTTATAAGCTCCTACAATGAGCAGTTCTTC. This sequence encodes CASKGLISSYNEQFF.

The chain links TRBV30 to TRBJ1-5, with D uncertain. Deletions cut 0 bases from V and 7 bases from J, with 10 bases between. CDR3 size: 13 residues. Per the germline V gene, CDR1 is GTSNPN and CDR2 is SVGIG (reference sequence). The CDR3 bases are TGTGCCTGGAGTGTAAGGACTGACCAGCCCCAGCATTTT. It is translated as CAWSVRTDQPQHF.

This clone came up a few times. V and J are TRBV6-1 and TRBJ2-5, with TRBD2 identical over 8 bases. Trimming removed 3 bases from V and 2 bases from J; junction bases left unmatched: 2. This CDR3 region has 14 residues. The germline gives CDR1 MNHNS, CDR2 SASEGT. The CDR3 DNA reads TGTGCCAGCAGTGACGGCGGGGGGCAAGAGACCCAGTACTTC. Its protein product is CASSDGGGQETQYF.

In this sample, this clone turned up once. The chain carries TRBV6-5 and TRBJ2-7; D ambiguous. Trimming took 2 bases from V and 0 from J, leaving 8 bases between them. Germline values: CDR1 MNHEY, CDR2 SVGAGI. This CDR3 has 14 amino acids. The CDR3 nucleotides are TGTGCCAGCAGTTACGACACGGCCTCCTACGAGCAGTACTTC. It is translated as CASSYDTASYEQYF.

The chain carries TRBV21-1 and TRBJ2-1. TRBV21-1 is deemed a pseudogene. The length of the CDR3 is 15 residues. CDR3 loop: CASSRRTGRGNEQFF. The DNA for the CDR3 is TGTGCCAGCAGCAGAAGAACAGGTCGGGGCAATGAGCAGTTCTTC.

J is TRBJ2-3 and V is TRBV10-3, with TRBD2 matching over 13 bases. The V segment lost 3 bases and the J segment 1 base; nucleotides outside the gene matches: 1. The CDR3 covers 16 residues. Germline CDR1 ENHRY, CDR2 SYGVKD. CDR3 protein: CAISDTSGRGTDTQYF. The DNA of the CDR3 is TGTGCCATCAGTGACACTAGCGGGAGGGGCACAGATACGCAGTATTTT.

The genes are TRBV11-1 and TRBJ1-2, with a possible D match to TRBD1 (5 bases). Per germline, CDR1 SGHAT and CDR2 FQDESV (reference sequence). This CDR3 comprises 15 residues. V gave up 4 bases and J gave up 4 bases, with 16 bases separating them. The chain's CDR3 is CASSSPEAGTYGYTF. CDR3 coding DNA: TGTGCCAGCAGCTCCCCGGAGGCAGGGACCTATGGCTACACCTTC.

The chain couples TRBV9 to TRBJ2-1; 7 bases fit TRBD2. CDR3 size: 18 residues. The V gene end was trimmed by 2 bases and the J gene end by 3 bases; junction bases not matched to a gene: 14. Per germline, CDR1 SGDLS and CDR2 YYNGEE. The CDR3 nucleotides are TGTGCCAGCAGCGTGAAGGGTGGGTCTAGCGGAGACTACAATGAGCAGTTCTTC. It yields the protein CASSVKGGSSGDYNEQFF.